Here is one T cell receptor (beta chain) with its context. The antigen is not known. This sample's time point: week 35, safety follow-up. Alongside topical imiquimod, each dose of vaccine comprised 300 ug of mutant IDH1 20-mer peptide. This sample was taken from a study of a mutant IDH1 vaccine in newly diagnosed glioma. Across the study: Vaccines began 4-6 weeks after radiotherapy alone, or with temozolomide cycles.

Regarding the study as a whole: Changes to the top peripheral T cell clonotypes appeared unrelated to pseudoprogression.

Per the germline V gene, CDR1 is MGHRA and CDR2 is YSYEKL. With 0 bases clipped from V and 5 bases from J, the junction kept 12 bases outside the gene matches. The CDR3 has 18 residues. Method: immunoSEQ multiplex PCR; TCRdb's copy keeps in-frame clones and lacks some. The table has 40,000 to 60,000 clones, 79% seen once. The receptor's source is a man aged 40-49 years with glioma. This specimen consisted of PBMCs, obtained from a glioma patient whose treatment included an IDH1 peptide vaccine. The V and J genes are TRBV4-1 and TRBJ2-1, with 8 positions matching TRBD2. The CDR3 region has the DNA TGCGCCAGCAGCCAAGAAGGACTAGCTGGCGGGGAGAACAATGAGCAGTTCTTC. Encoded protein: CASSQEGLAGGENNEQFF.